Shown below are 20 T cell receptor beta chains from a single sample sequenced in a study of identical twins. Using its own MiXCR run on the 5' RACE reads, TCRdb lists one record per CDR3 protein. The sample contains 500,000 to 650,000 distinct CDR3 sequences, 20% to 25% of which appear only once. The sample also formed part of further work on yellow fever vaccine responses in identical twins.

What was sequenced was CD4+ T cells sorted from blood. The receptors were gathered from a woman aged 18-29 years in good health.

The V gene is TRBV20-1, the J gene TRBJ2-7, with 7 bases matching TRBD2. Germline V gene lookup returns CDR1 DFQATT and CDR2 SNEGSKA (reference sequence). CDR3 length: 14 residues. With V trimmed by 6 bases and J by 5 bases, 13 bases remained unmatched. The DNA for the CDR3 is TGCAGTGCACCTACTAGCGCCCAAGCACACGAGCAGTACTTC. As protein: CSAPTSAQAHEQYF.

This clonotype has a handful of counts. The V gene is TRBV6-5, the J gene TRBJ2-3, with TRBD2 matching over 9 bases. V was clipped by 0 bases and J by 3 bases; unmatched bases: 10. Germline lookup yields CDR1 MNHEY and CDR2 SVGAGI. The CDR3 runs 18 residues. Written as DNA, the CDR3 is TGTGCCAGCAGTTACTCATCGGCGAGCGGGGGGTATACAGATACGCAGTATTTT. Amino acids: CASSYSSASGGYTDTQYF.

This clonotype was recorded only once. J is TRBJ2-1 and V is TRBV7-9; 7 bases are shared with TRBD1. The CDR3 loop spans 14 amino acids. The V gene end was trimmed by 1 base and the J gene end by 9 bases; junction bases not matched to a gene: 6. CDR1 and CDR2 from the germline V gene are SEHNR and FQNEAQ (reference sequence). The CDR3 is CASSLDGHRGEQFF. CDR3 sequence (DNA): TGTGCCAGCAGCTTAGATGGGCACAGGGGTGAGCAGTTCTTC.

V gene TRBV2 combines with J gene TRBJ1-1; D is possibly TRBD1 (5 bases). V lost 5 bases to trimming and J lost 3 bases, with 13 bases between them. The length of the CDR3 is 14 residues. Germline V gene data show CDR1 as SNHLY and CDR2 as FYNNEI. The CDR3 reads CASSYGVRDTEAFF. In DNA form, the CDR3 reads TGTGCCAGCAGTTACGGGGTCAGGGACACTGAAGCTTTCTTT.

This clonotype was seen only a few times. The rearrangement links TRBV12-3 or TRBV12-4 to TRBJ1-1; D ambiguous. The CDR3 extends over 15 amino acids. V was clipped by 6 bases and J by 1 base, with 15 bases between them. The CDR3, as DNA: TGTGCCAGCAGGGCCGCGAGTTGGGAGAACACTGAAGCTTTCTTT. The encoded protein is CASRAASWENTEAFF.

This rearrangement joins TRBV6-1 to TRBJ1-1; D not resolved. Per germline, CDR1 MNHNS and CDR2 SASEGT. V gave up 8 bases and J gave up 2 bases, with 15 bases separating them. The CDR3 runs to 14 residues. DNA for the CDR3: TGTGCCAGCCGATTTTCCAGCTATAACACTGAAGCTTTCTTT. Translation: CASRFSSYNTEAFF.

The table lists this clonotype with a few counts. The chain combines TRBV20-1 with TRBJ2-1; 9 positions agree with TRBD2. The germline V gene encodes CDR1 DFQATT and CDR2 SNEGSKA (reference sequence). V gave up 3 bases and J gave up 2 bases; unmatched junction bases: 5. The CDR3 is 15 residues long. The CDR3 nucleotides read TGCAGTGCTAGCGCCTCTAGCGGGGCCTACAATGAGCAGTTCTTC. Its protein product is CSASASSGAYNEQFF.

The chain couples TRBV5-5 to TRBJ2-1, with TRBD1 identical over 11 bases. The ends lost 3 bases at V and 1 base at J; junction bases unmatched: 6. The CDR3 contains 17 residues. Germline V CDR1 and CDR2: SGHKS, YYEKEE (reference sequence). For the CDR3, the DNA is TGTGCCAGCAGCTGGGGGACAGGGGGTACGTCCTACAATGAGCAGTTCTTC. Translation gives CASSWGTGGTSYNEQFF.

The chain carries TRBV2 and TRBJ2-1; 11 bases align to TRBD2. V gave up 7 bases and J gave up 6 bases; unmatched junction bases: 5. Germline V lookup: CDR1 SNHLY, CDR2 FYNNEI. This CDR3 contains 14 residues. This chain's CDR3 is CASKGTSGFNEQFF. The CDR3 DNA is TGTGCCAGCAAGGGGACTAGCGGCTTCAATGAGCAGTTCTTC.

This clonotype was seen a few times. The chain is built from TRBV10-3 and TRBJ2-5; D remains unclear. Deletions cut 4 bases from V and 2 bases from J, with 8 bases between. The CDR3 contains 13 residues. Per germline, CDR1 ENHRY and CDR2 SYGVKD. The CDR3 region is CAISVGSQETQYF. The CDR3 nucleotides read TGTGCCATCAGTGTTGGCAGTCAAGAGACCCAGTACTTC.

In this sample, this clonotype turned up a few times. V gene TRBV5-1 combines with J gene TRBJ1-2, with D maybe TRBD1 (6 bases). Germline assignment: CDR1 SGHRS and CDR2 YFSETQ. The CDR3 loop spans 16 amino acids. Between the trimmed V and J ends, which lost 4 bases and 5 bases, there was a span of 21 bases. Here the CDR3 reads CASSETPRVGGYGYTF. DNA for the CDR3: TGCGCCAGCAGCGAAACCCCCAGGGTAGGGGGGTATGGCTACACCTTC. Drawing the rest from reference TRBV5-1 and TRBJ1-2, the complete variable domain is KAGVTQTPRYLIKTRGQQVTLSCSPISGHRSVSWYQQTPGQGLQFLFEYFSETQRNKGNFPGRFSGRQFSNSRSEMNVSTLELGDSALYLCASSETPRVGGYGYTFGSGTRLTVV.

This clonotype was counted between two and nine times. The chain is built from TRBV2 and TRBJ1-1; tentatively, D is TRBD1 (5 bases). This CDR3 has 16 residues. Per the germline V gene, CDR1 is SNHLY and CDR2 is FYNNEI. V was cut by 7 bases and J by 2 bases, with 20 bases left in between. CDR3 region: CASTRARGGANTEAFF. The CDR3 DNA reads TGTGCCAGCACCAGGGCTAGGGGAGGGGCAAACACTGAAGCTTTCTTT.

This clonotype was picked up a small number of times. The V gene is TRBV3-1, the J gene TRBJ2-3; TRBD2 might be the D (6 bases). This CDR3 is 15 amino acids long. Per the germline V gene, CDR1 is LGHDT and CDR2 is YNNKEL (reference sequence). V was shortened by 1 base and J by 1 base, with 9 bases between the two germline ends. The CDR3 reads CASSQAPSGTDTQYF. CDR3 bases: TGTGCCAGCAGCCAAGCTCCTAGCGGCACAGATACGCAGTATTTT.

V gene TRBV18 combines with J gene TRBJ2-1; 8 bases map to TRBD2. The junction had 7 bases not matched to a gene; V was cut back by 3 bases and J by 6 bases. This CDR3 is 15 amino acids long. CDR1 and CDR2 (germline): KGHSH, LQKENI. In nucleotides, the CDR3 is TGTGCCAGCTCACCTTCGGCGGGGGGTATCAATGAGCAGTTCTTC. Protein: CASSPSAGGINEQFF.

The chain recombines TRBV6-1 with TRBJ2-5, with 10 bases lining up with TRBD2. The CDR3 is 16 amino acids. CDR1 and CDR2 from the germline V gene are MNHNS and SASEGT. Unmatched junction bases numbered 10, after V lost 4 bases and J lost 5 bases. The DNA of the CDR3 is TGTGCCAGCAGTGCCTGGACTAGCGGTAGCAAGGAGACCCAGTACTTC. As protein: CASSAWTSGSKETQYF.

This clonotype has only one observation. V and J are TRBV16 and TRBJ2-4; 8 bases fit TRBD2. The germline V gene encodes CDR1 KGHSY and CDR2 FQNENV. Losses at the gene ends were 2 bases for V and 3 bases for J; bases not matched to a gene: 6. The CDR3 consists of 16 residues. The CDR3 sequence is CASSQATTSGKNIQYF. Here the CDR3 DNA reads TGTGCCAGCAGCCAAGCAACTACTAGCGGCAAAAACATTCAGTACTTC.

This chain connects TRBV18 to TRBJ1-4; maybe TRBD1 (5 bases). The CDR3 runs to 14 residues. The germline V and J ends were trimmed by 4 bases and 2 bases, with 8 bases remaining between them. Germline loops: CDR1 KGHSH, CDR2 LQKENI. CDR3 protein: CASSRDSTNEKLFF. The CDR3 DNA follows: TGTGCCAGCTCACGGGACTCGACTAATGAAAAACTGTTTTTT.

The J gene is TRBJ2-5, the V gene TRBV19, with 7 nucleotides matching TRBD1. Per germline, CDR1 LNHDA and CDR2 SQIVND (reference sequence). The CDR3 loop spans 15 amino acids. The trim removed 5 bases at V and 0 bases at J, leaving 6 bases unmatched. The CDR3 sequence is CASSRQGMYQETQYF. As DNA, the CDR3 is TGTGCCAGTAGTCGACAGGGAATGTACCAAGAGACCCAGTACTTC.

This clonotype was detected a few times. V usage is TRBV20-1 and J usage is TRBJ1-6, with 8 nucleotides matching TRBD1. Germline V gene lookup returns CDR1 DFQATT and CDR2 SNEGSKA (reference sequence). Trimming cost V 5 bases and J 7 bases; bases outside gene matches: 4. The CDR3 spans 13 residues. DNA for the CDR3: TGCAGTGCTTCGACAGGGGACAATTCACCCCTCCACTTT. Translated: CSASTGDNSPLHF.

V is TRBV7-9 and J is TRBJ2-3, with D unresolved. V was pared by 1 base and J by 0 bases, with 8 bases between. Germline V gene sequence: CDR1 SEHNR, CDR2 FQNEAQ (reference sequence). This CDR3 has 15 residues. CDR3: CASSLEAISTDTQYF. CDR3 nucleotide sequence: TGTGCCAGCAGCTTAGAAGCTATTAGCACAGATACGCAGTATTTT.